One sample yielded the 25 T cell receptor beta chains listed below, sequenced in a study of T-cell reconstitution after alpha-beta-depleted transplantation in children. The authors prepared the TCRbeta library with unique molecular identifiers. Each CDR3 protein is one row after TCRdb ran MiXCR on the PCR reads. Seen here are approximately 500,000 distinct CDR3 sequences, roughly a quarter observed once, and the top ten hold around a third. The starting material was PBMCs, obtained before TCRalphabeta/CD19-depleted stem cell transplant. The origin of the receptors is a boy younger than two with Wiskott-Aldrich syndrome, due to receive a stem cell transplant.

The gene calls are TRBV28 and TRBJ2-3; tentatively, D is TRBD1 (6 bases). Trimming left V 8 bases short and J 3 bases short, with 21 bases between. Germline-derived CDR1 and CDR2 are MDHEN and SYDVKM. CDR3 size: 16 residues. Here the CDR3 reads CASGRRARGRTDTQYF. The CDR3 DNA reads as TGTGCCAGCGGACGTAGGGCGAGGGGGAGAACAGATACGCAGTATTTT.

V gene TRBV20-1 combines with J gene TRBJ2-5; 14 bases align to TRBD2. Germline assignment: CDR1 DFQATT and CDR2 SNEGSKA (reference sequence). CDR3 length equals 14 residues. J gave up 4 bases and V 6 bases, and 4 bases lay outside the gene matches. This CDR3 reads CSALGLAGVETQYF. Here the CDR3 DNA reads TGCAGTGCACTGGGACTAGCGGGAGTAGAGACCCAGTACTTC.

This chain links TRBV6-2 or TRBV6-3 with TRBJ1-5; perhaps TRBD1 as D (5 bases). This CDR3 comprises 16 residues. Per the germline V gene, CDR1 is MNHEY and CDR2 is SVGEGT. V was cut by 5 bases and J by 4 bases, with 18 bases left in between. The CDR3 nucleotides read TGTGCCAGCAGTCCTTTCCGACAGCTTTCTAATCAGCCCCAGCATTTT. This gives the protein CASSPFRQLSNQPQHF.

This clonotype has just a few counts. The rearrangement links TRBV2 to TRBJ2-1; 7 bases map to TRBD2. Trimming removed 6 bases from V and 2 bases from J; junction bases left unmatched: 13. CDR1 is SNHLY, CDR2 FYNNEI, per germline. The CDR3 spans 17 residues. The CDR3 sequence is CASSGKSLALPYNEQFF. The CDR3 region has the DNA TGTGCCAGCAGCGGCAAATCACTAGCGTTGCCCTACAATGAGCAGTTCTTC. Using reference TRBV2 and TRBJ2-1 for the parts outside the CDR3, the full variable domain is EPEVTQTPSHQVTQMGQEVILRCVPISNHLYFYWYRQILGQKVEFLVSFYNNEISEKSEIFDDQFSVERPDGSNFTLKIRSTKLEDSAMYFCASSGKSLALPYNEQFFGPGTRLTVL.

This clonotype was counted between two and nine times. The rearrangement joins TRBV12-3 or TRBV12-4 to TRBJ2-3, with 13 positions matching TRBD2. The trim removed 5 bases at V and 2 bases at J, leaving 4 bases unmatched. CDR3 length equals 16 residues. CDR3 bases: TGTGCCAGCAGTGTCGGACTAGCGGGAGCCACAGATACGCAGTATTTT. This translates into CASSVGLAGATDTQYF.

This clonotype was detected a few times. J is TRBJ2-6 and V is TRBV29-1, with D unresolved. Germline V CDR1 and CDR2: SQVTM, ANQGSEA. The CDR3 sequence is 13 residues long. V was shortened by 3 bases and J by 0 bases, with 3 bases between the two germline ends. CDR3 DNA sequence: TGCAGCGTTGAGGTCTCTGGGGCCAACGTCCTGACTTTC. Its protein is CSVEVSGANVLTF.

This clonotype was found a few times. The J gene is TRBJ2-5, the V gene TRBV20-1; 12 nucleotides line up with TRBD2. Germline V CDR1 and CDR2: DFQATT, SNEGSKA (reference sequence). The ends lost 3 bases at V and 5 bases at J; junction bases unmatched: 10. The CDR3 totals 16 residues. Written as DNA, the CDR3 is TGCAGTGCTAGGAGGGCGGGACTAGCGGGTGTGGAGACCCAGTACTTC. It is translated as CSARRAGLAGVETQYF.

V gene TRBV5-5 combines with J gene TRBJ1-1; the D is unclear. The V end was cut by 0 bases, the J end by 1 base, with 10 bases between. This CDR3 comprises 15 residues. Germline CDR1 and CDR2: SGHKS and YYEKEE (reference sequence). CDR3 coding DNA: TGTGCCAGCAGCTTGGGATGGTCCGGGAACACTGAAGCTTTCTTT. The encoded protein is CASSLGWSGNTEAFF.

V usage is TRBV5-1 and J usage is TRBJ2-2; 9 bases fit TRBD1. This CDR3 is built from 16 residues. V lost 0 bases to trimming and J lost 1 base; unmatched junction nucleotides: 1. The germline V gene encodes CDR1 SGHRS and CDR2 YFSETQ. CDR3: CASSLGDRVNTGELFF. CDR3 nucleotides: TGCGCCAGCAGCTTGGGGGACAGGGTGAACACCGGGGAGCTGTTTTTT. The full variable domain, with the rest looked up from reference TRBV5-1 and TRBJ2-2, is KAGVTQTPRYLIKTRGQQVTLSCSPISGHRSVSWYQQTPGQGLQFLFEYFSETQRNKGNFPGRFSGRQFSNSRSEMNVSTLELGDSALYLCASSLGDRVNTGELFFGEGSRLTVL.

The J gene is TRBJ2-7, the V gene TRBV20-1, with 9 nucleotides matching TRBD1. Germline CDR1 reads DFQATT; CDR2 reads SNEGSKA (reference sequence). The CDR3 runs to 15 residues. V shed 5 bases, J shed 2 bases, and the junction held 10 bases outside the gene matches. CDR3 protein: CSAPNPGQGTYEQYF. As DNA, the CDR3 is TGCAGTGCTCCTAACCCGGGACAGGGAACCTACGAGCAGTACTTC.

The CDR3 is CATSDSGRGFEQYF. Written as DNA, the CDR3 is TGTGCCACCAGTGATTCGGGAAGGGGCTTCGAGCAGTACTTC. The genes are TRBV24-1 and TRBJ2-7; D may correspond to TRBD1 or TRBD2 (5 bases each). Trimming cost V 2 bases and J 6 bases, with 13 bases left between them. Germline V CDR1 and CDR2: KGHDR, SFDVKD. This CDR3 has 14 amino acids.

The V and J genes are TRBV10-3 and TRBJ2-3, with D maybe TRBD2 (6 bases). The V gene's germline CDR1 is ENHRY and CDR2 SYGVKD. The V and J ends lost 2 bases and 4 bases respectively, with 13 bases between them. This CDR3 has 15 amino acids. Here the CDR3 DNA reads TGTGCCATCAGTGAGCTCGGGAGAGGGGCAGATACGCAGTATTTT. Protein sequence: CAISELGRGADTQYF.

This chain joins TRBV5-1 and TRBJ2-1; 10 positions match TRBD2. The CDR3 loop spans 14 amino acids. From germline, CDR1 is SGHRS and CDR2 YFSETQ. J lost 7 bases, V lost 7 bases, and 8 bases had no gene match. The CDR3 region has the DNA TGCGCCAGCCGAGAGACTAGCGGGCTAAATGAGCAGTTCTTC. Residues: CASRETSGLNEQFF.

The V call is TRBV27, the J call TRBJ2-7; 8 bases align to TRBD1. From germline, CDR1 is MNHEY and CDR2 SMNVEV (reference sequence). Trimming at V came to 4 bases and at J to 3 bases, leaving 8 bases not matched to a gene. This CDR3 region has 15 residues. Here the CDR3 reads CASSYPDRVGYEQYF. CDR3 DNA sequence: TGTGCCAGCAGTTACCCGGACAGGGTAGGCTACGAGCAGTACTTC.

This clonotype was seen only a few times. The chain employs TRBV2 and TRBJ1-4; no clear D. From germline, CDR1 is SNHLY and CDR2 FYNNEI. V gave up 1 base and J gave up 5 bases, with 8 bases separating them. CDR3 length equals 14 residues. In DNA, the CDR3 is TGTGCCAGCAGTGAAGGTATACAAAATGAAAAACTGTTTTTT. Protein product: CASSEGIQNEKLFF.

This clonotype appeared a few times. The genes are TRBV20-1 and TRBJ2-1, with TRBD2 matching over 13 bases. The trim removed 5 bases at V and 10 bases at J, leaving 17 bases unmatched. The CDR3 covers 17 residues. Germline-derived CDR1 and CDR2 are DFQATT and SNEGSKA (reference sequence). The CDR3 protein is CSAGGGLAGLTAREQFF. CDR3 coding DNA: TGCAGTGCTGGGGGGGGACTAGCGGGACTCACTGCACGGGAGCAGTTCTTC.

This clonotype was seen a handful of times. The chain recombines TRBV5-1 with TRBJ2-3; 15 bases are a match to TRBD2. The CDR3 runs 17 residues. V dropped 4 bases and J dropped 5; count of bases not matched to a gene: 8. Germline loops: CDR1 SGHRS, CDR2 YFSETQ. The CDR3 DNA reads TGCGCCAGCAGCGGCGGACTAGCGGGAGGGCCGGGAGATACGCAGTATTTT. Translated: CASSGGLAGGPGDTQYF.

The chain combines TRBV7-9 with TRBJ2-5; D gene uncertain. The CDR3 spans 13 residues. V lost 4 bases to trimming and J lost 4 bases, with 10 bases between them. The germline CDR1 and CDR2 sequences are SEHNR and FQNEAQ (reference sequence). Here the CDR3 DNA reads TGTGCCAGCAGCTATTACAGTGGAGAGACCCAGTACTTC. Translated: CASSYYSGETQYF.

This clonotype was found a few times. The CDR3: CASRLRTGDTGELFF. CDR3 nucleotides: TGCGCCAGCAGACTCCGAACAGGGGACACCGGGGAGCTGTTTTTT. The rearrangement uses TRBV5-1 and TRBJ2-2; 7 nucleotides align to TRBD1. Germline V gene lookup returns CDR1 SGHRS and CDR2 YFSETQ. The CDR3 loop spans 15 amino acids. V lost 5 bases to trimming and J lost 3 bases; unmatched junction nucleotides: 7.

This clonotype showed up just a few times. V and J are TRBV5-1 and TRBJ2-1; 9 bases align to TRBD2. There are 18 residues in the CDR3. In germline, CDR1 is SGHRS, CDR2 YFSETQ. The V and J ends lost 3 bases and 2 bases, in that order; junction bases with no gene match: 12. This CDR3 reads CASSSLGASGTTYNEQFF. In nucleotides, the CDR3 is TGCGCCAGCAGCTCCCTTGGTGCTAGCGGGACCACCTACAATGAGCAGTTCTTC.

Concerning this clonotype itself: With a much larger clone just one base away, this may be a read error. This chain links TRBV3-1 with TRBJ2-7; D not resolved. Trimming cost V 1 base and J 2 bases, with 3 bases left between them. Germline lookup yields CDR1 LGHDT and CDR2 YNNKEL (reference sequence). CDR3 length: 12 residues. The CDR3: CASSQVAYEQYF. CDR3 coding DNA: TGTGCCAGCAGCCAAGTCGCCTACGAGCAGTACTTC.

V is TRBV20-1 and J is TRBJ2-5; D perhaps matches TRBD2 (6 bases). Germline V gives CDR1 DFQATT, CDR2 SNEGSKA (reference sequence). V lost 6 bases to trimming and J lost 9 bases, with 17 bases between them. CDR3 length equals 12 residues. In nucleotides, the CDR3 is TGCAGTGCCAGGGCAGGGTGGGAGGCCCAGTACTTC. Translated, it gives CSARAGWEAQYF.

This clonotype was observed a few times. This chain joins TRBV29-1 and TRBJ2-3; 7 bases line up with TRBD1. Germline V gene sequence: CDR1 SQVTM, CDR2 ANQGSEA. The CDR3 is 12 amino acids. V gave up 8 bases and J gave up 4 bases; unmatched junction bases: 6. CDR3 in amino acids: CSSRQGADTQYF. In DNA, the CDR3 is TGCAGCTCAAGACAGGGCGCAGATACGCAGTATTTT.

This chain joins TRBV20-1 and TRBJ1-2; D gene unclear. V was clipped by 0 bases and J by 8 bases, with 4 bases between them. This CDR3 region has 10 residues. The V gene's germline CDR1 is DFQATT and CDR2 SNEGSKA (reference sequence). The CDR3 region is CSARDSGYTF. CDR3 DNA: TGCAGTGCTAGAGATTCCGGCTACACCTTC.

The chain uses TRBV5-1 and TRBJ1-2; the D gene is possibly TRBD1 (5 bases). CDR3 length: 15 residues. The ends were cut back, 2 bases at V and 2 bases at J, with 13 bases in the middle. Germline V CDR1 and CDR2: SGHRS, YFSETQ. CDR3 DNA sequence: TGCGCCAGCAGCTTCCAACCGGGACGGAACTATGGCTACACCTTC. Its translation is CASSFQPGRNYGYTF.